The entry below gives a single TCR beta chain sequence along with its context. This specimen belongs to a study of identical twins. TCRdb re-called the 5' RACE reads through MiXCR, storing one row per CDR3 protein. The repertoire holds about 530,000 distinct CDR3 sequences, with approximately 20% as singletons. CDR3 length: 15 residues. J gave up 5 bases and V 8 bases, and 12 bases lay outside the gene matches. Per germline, CDR1 ENHRY and CDR2 SYGVKD. The sample was also linked to a second study, of yellow fever vaccine responses in identical twins.

The chain is built from TRBV10-3 and TRBJ2-7, with TRBD2 identical over 10 bases. The specimen sequenced was CD4+ T cells sorted from blood. This sequence originates from a woman aged 18-29 years in good health. The CDR3 loop reads CAISAASGSPHEQYF. CDR3 nucleotide sequence: TGTGCCATCTCAGCGGCTAGCGGGAGTCCCCACGAGCAGTACTTC.